A selection of T cell receptor beta chains follows, all from one sample in a study of T cells in Graves' hyperthyroidism and ophthalmopathy. TCRdb processed the multiplex PCR reads anew with MiXCR; each CDR3 protein has one entry. The table has more than 550,000 distinct CDR3 sequences, less than 45% seen once; the top ten hold 6.5% to 9%. The sample comprised peripheral blood or thyroid tissue (not recorded which). These TCRs come from an adult man with Graves' disease, either hyperthyroidism or ophthalmopathy (not recorded which). CDR3s include the opening cysteine and the closing phenylalanine or tryptophan. The D gene is left open where the match is weak. Size is stated for part of the rows, as once, few or many counts, or as a class when the clone is expanded.

cdr3_length	v_call	d_call	j_call	clone_size	cdr3_nt	cdr3_aa
15	TRBV25-1	TRBD1	TRBJ1-5	-	TGTGCCAGCAGCGTTGGGACAGGGGGAGGTCAGCCCCAGCATTTT	CASSVGTGGGQPQHF
15	TRBV7-3	-	TRBJ2-2	many	TGTGCCAGCAGCTTAACAGGGTTGGACACCGGGGAGCTGTTTTTT	CASSLTGLDTGELFF
11	TRBV6-5	-	TRBJ1-1	-	TGTGCCAGCAGTTCCAGGGTCTGGTCTTTCTTT	CASSSRVWSFF
15	TRBV7-6	TRBD2	TRBJ2-7	-	TGTGCCAGCAGTGGACCCAGCGGGACCGGCTACGAGCAGTACTTC	CASSGPSGTGYEQYF
15	TRBV15	-	TRBJ1-6	once	TGTGCCACCAGCAGCGGGTGGCAGACTAATTCACCCCTCCACTTT	CATSSGWQTNSPLHF
12	TRBV29-1	TRBD1	TRBJ1-2	-	TGCAGCGTTGACCCGGACAGGGAGGGCTACACCTTC	CSVDPDREGYTF
18	TRBV2	TRBD1	TRBJ1-5	few	TGTGCCAGCAGCCTGCTTCAACCGGGACAGGGGTTAGGGCAGCCCCAGCATTTT	CASSLLQPGQGLGQPQHF
15	TRBV2	-	TRBJ2-2	-	TGTGCCAGCAGTGAGAGACGTGGGTACACCGGGGAGCTGTTTTTT	CASSERRGYTGELFF
13	TRBV7-9	-	TRBJ2-7	few	TGTGCCAGCAGCTCAGGTGGGGGCCCCGAGCAGTACTTC	CASSSGGGPEQYF
15	TRBV7-9	TRBD1	TRBJ1-6	many	TGTGCCAGCAGCTCCGGACAGGGGGCTAATTCACCCCTCCACTTT	CASSSGQGANSPLHF
14	TRBV7-3	-	TRBJ2-7	-	TGTGCCAGCAGCCAAGTTACAGGGCCCTACGAGCAGTACTTC	CASSQVTGPYEQYF
18	TRBV29-1	-	TRBJ1-6	few	TGCAGCGTCCACCCGGACTCTCAGGAGAACCTAAATAATTCACCCCTCCACTTT	CSVHPDSQENLNNSPLHF
14	TRBV24-1	TRBD1	TRBJ2-5	many	TGTGCCACCAGTACGCCAGGGGGCTTGGAGACCCAGTACTTC	CATSTPGGLETQYF
15	TRBV2	-	TRBJ1-5	few	TGTGCCAGCAGCCAAGACCGAGGGGACGGTCAGCCCCAGCATTTT	CASSQDRGDGQPQHF
13	TRBV29-1	-	TRBJ1-1	-	TGCAGCGAGAGAGGACTAGCGAACACTGAAGCTTTCTTT	CSERGLANTEAFF
15	TRBV7-9	-	TRBJ1-3	-	TGTGCCAGCAGCCCCGGCGACAGGCGGGGAAACACCATATATTTT	CASSPGDRRGNTIYF
12	TRBV24-1	-	TRBJ1-5	many	TGTGCCACCAGTGACGGACCGAAGCCCCAGCATTTT	CATSDGPKPQHF
12	TRBV25-1	-	TRBJ1-1	-	TGTGCCAGCAGCGTTGCTGGACCTGAAGCTTTCTTT	CASSVAGPEAFF
14	TRBV7-2	-	TRBJ1-4	-	TGTGCCAGCAGCCCTCCAGGGAGTGGTGAAAAACTGTTTTTT	CASSPPGSGEKLFF
11	TRBV29-1	TRBD1	TRBJ1-2	-	TGCAGCCTCGACAGGGATGAAGGCTACACCTTC	CSLDRDEGYTF